The rows below give T cell receptor beta chains drawn from one sample of a study of cytomegalovirus exposure and HLA in healthy donors. Here immunoSEQ multiplex PCR was the method, and the copy in TCRdb shows in-frame clones only, minus some. The data show roughly 140,000 clones, about four fifths seen once. The specimen sequenced was PBMCs. The receptor set was obtained from a man between 25 and 39 years old in good health and CMV-seropositive. The CDR3 runs from the conserved cysteine through the conserved F or W. Fields, in order: D gene, V gene, J gene, clone size, CDR3 protein, CDR3 DNA. The D gene is left open where the match is weak. Rows may omit the clone size; those that give it use once, few, many or a size class.

>NA|TRBV7-2|TRBJ1-1|NA
CASSVRQGNTEAFF
TGTGCCAGCAGCGTAAGGCAGGGTAACACTGAAGCTTTCTTT
>NA|TRBV7-9|TRBJ1-1|NA
CASSLGQIEAFF
TGTGCCAGCAGCTTAGGTCAGATTGAAGCTTTCTTT
>TRBD2|TRBV7-9|TRBJ2-1|NA
CSVPGVAGVSYNEQFF
TGTTCCGTCCCGGGGGTAGCGGGAGTCTCCTACAATGAGCAGTTCTTC
>NA|TRBV27|TRBJ1-5|NA
CASSPLGQSNQPQHF
TGTGCCAGCAGTCCTCTAGGACAGTCCAATCAGCCCCAGCATTTT
>NA|TRBV5-5|TRBJ2-7|once
CASSFTGEQYF
TGTGCCAGCAGCTTCACTGGCGAGCAGTACTTC
>NA|TRBV28|TRBJ2-6|NA
CASSLDSKAGANVLTF
TGTGCCAGCAGTTTGGACAGCAAGGCGGGGGCCAACGTCCTGACTTTC
>NA|TRBV28|TRBJ2-7|NA
CASSLISTQGYEQYF
TGTGCCAGCAGTTTAATCAGTACACAGGGATACGAGCAGTACTTC
>NA|TRBV11-1|TRBJ2-7|NA
CASSSQGQPYEQYF
TGTGCCAGCAGCTCCCAGGGGCAACCCTACGAGCAGTACTTC
>NA|TRBV18|TRBJ2-5|NA
CASSPGAGGGETQYF
TGTGCCAGCTCACCGGGAGCCGGGGGAGGAGAGACCCAGTACTTC
>NA|TRBV5-1|TRBJ1-2|NA
CASSLENVYSGYTF
TGCGCCAGCAGCTTGGAAAACGTTTACAGTGGCTACACCTTC
>NA|TRBV29-1|TRBJ2-2|few
CSAGGGGEVTGELFF
TGCAGCGCCGGTGGGGGTGGGGAGGTGACCGGGGAGCTGTTTTTT
>TRBD2|TRBV4-3|TRBJ2-1|few
CASSQDETSDEQFF
TGCGCCAGCAGCCAAGACGAGACTAGCGATGAGCAGTTCTTC
>TRBD1|TRBV15|TRBJ1-1|NA
CATSRDRGQGSGAFF
TGTGCCACCAGCAGAGACCGAGGACAGGGGTCGGGAGCTTTCTTT
>TRBD2|TRBV7-8|TRBJ2-3|NA
CASSLDAGGRTDTQYF
TGTGCCAGCAGCTTAGACGCGGGAGGGCGGACAGATACGCAGTATTTT
>TRBD1|TRBV6-5|TRBJ2-3|NA
CASIEDRGTQYF
TGTGCCAGCATTGAGGACAGGGGTACGCAGTATTTT
>NA|TRBV7-9|TRBJ2-5|NA
CASSPQETQYF
TGTGCCAGCAGCCCGCAAGAGACCCAGTACTTC
>NA|TRBV28|TRBJ1-1|NA
CASSSDRGNTEAFF
TGTGCCAGCAGTTCTGACCGGGGGAACACTGAAGCTTTCTTT
>TRBD2|TRBV4-3|TRBJ2-1|NA
CASSQLAGGPNEQFF
TGCGCCAGCAGCCAACTAGCGGGGGGGCCTAATGAGCAGTTCTTC
>NA|TRBV7-9|TRBJ2-3|NA
CASRIITDTQYF
TGTGCCAGCAGAATAATCACAGATACGCAGTATTTT
>NA|TRBV19|TRBJ1-5|NA
CASSIAGTGNQPQHF
TGTGCCAGTAGTATAGCTGGGACTGGCAATCAGCCCCAGCATTTT
>NA|TRBV15|TRBJ2-5|once
CATSRDPLGGPQETQYF
TGTGCCACCAGCAGAGATCCCCTAGGAGGCCCACAAGAGACCCAGTACTTC
>NA|TRBV5-6|TRBJ1-5|once
CASSRKTYSNQPQHF
TGTGCCAGCAGCCGTAAGACATATAGCAATCAGCCCCAGCATTTT
>NA|TRBV7-9|TRBJ1-1|NA
CASSLVQDTEAFF
TGTGCCAGCAGCTTAGTTCAGGATACTGAAGCTTTCTTT
>NA|TRBV7-9|TRBJ2-7|NA
CASSLGGNFYEQYF
TGTGCCAGCAGCCTCGGGGGAAACTTCTACGAGCAGTACTTC
>TRBD1|TRBV10-3|TRBJ2-3|NA
CAISEQGAADTQYF
TGTGCCATCAGTGAGCAGGGGGCCGCAGATACGCAGTATTTT
>TRBD1|TRBV9|TRBJ2-1|NA
CASSPRPGTGVRNEQFF
TGTGCCAGCAGCCCTCGGCCCGGGACAGGGGTTCGCAATGAGCAGTTCTTC
>TRBD1|TRBV6-5|TRBJ1-2|NA
CASRRDRASYGYTF
TGTGCCAGCAGGAGGGACAGGGCATCCTATGGCTACACCTTC
>TRBD1|TRBV11-2|TRBJ1-3|once
CASSIGQGMSHGNTIYF
TGTGCCAGCAGCATCGGACAGGGGATGTCCCATGGAAACACCATATATTTT